This T cell receptor beta chain was sequenced during a study of blood T cell repertoires in COVID-19. The Seattle site enrolled patients during active infection and followed them longitudinally. Sequencing was performed with immunoSEQ multiplex PCR; in TCRdb, only in-frame clones are kept and a portion is missing. Here the sample spans about 360,000 clones, approximately 86% being singletons. This TCR was recovered from a woman aged 60-75 years with COVID-19, enrolled during active disease. Material for sequencing was peripheral blood.

CDR3 nucleotides: TGTGCCAGCAGTCTACCGCCGGAGGGGATAAATATGGAGACCCAGTACTTC. Protein sequence: CASSLPPEGINMETQYF. The chain joins TRBV28 to TRBJ2-5, with D possibly matching TRBD2 (6 bases). Trimming stripped 5 bases from V and 5 bases from J, with 24 bases between. This CDR3 is 17 amino acids long. Per germline, CDR1 MDHEN and CDR2 SYDVKM.